A single sample gave rise to the 3 T cell receptor beta chains below, sequenced in a study of T cells in Graves' hyperthyroidism and ophthalmopathy. Amplified TCR beta CDR3 regions came from RNA transcripts. Researchers ran a first-round RT-PCR on the TCR CDR3 using the HTBI primer set. MiXCR was run by TCRdb on the multiplex PCR reads, yielding one entry per CDR3 protein. The table includes around 300,000 distinct CDR3 sequences, 20% to 30% detected once. Sequencing was done on a sample of blood. These receptors came from a man aged 40-50 years with Graves' hyperthyroidism that later progressed to Graves' ophthalmopathy.

This clonotype was counted many times. The chain links TRBV19 to TRBJ2-5; TRBD1 matches 8 bases. Losses at the gene ends were 3 bases for V and 5 bases for J; bases not matched to a gene: 8. The CDR3 is 15 amino acids. Germline V gene data show CDR1 as LNHDA and CDR2 as SQIVND (reference sequence). CDR3 DNA sequence: TGTGCCAGTAGTATCCAGGGGGCGTGGAGGGAGACCCAGTACTTC. This sequence encodes CASSIQGAWRETQYF.

The chain employs TRBV13 and TRBJ1-6; possible D gene TRBD1, 6 bases. The CDR3 extends over 16 amino acids. The germline gives CDR1 PRHDT, CDR2 FYEKMQ (reference sequence). V gave up 5 bases and J gave up 5 bases, with 16 bases separating them. The CDR3 protein is CASSTREDRDNSPLHF. The CDR3 DNA sequence: TGTGCCAGCAGCACCCGCGAGGACAGAGATAATTCACCCCTCCACTTT. The full variable domain, rest sourced from reference TRBV13 and TRBJ1-6, is AAGVIQSPRHLIKEKRETATLKCYPIPRHDTVYWYQQGPGQDPQFLISFYEKMQSDKGSIPDRFSAQQFSDYHSELNMSSLELGDSALYFCASSTREDRDNSPLHFGNGTRLTVT.

This clonotype was detected ten times or more. This sequence joins TRBV27 and TRBJ1-1; D gene uncertain. The V gene's germline CDR1 is MNHEY and CDR2 SMNVEV (reference sequence). Between the trimmed V and J ends, which lost 0 bases and 7 bases, there was a span of 12 bases. The CDR3 totals 14 residues. CDR3: CASSLSRRGGEAFF. CDR3 DNA sequence: TGTGCCAGCAGTTTATCTCGGCGGGGAGGTGAAGCTTTCTTT.